These 27 T cell receptor beta chains originate from one sample sequenced in a study of graft-versus-host responses after intestinal transplantation. Assay: immunoSEQ multiplex PCR; the TCRdb copy retains only in-frame clones and omits some. The sample records just under 100,000 clones, approximately 92% being singletons. The sequencing here drew on PBMCs, taken about 460 days after intestinal transplant. The source of these receptors is a human patient who received an intestinal transplant, so some T cells may come from the graft donor.

The chain employs TRBV7-2 and TRBJ2-1; TRBD2 matches at 13 bases. With V trimmed by 5 bases and J by 7 bases, 11 bases remained unmatched. Germline CDR1 is SGHTA and CDR2 is FQGNSA. The CDR3 loop spans 17 amino acids. The CDR3 DNA sequence: TGTGCCAGCAGCCCCCGTTGGACTAGCGGGGGTCGAAATGAGCAGTTCTTC. Its translation: CASSPRWTSGGRNEQFF.

The V gene is TRBV2, the J gene TRBJ1-1, with TRBD1 matching 7 bases. J lost 3 bases, V lost 7 bases, and 8 bases had no gene match. Germline values: CDR1 SNHLY, CDR2 FYNNEI. The CDR3 loop spans 14 amino acids. CDR3 in amino acids: CASMTDRAYTEAFF. As DNA, the CDR3 is TGTGCCAGCATGACCGACAGGGCCTACACTGAAGCTTTCTTT.

The rearrangement links TRBV10-3 to TRBJ1-2; possible D gene TRBD1, 5 bases. There are 16 residues in the CDR3. Trimming pared 0 bases from V and 0 bases from J, leaving 11 bases between. Germline V gene lookup returns CDR1 ENHRY and CDR2 SYGVKD. This CDR3 reads CAISESSSRANYGYTF. The CDR3 coding sequence is TGTGCCATCAGTGAGTCGTCATCCAGGGCTAACTATGGCTACACCTTC.

The chain uses TRBV7-8 and TRBJ1-1; D is ambiguous. This CDR3 contains 13 residues. The germline V gene has CDR1 SGHVS and CDR2 FQNEAQ. Trimming left V 2 bases short and J 0 bases short, with 4 bases between. The CDR3 loop reads CASSLQMNTEAFF. In DNA, the CDR3 is TGTGCCAGCAGCTTACAGATGAACACTGAAGCTTTCTTT.

This rearrangement joins TRBV5-1 to TRBJ2-7, with 8 bases matching TRBD1. The germline CDR1 and CDR2 sequences are SGHRS and YFSETQ. The length of the CDR3 is 14 residues. Trimming at V came to 4 bases and at J to 2 bases, leaving 5 bases not matched to a gene. The CDR3 here is CASSPRTGPYEQYF. The DNA of the CDR3 is TGCGCCAGCAGCCCTCGGACAGGGCCCTACGAGCAGTACTTC. Together with reference TRBV5-1 and TRBJ2-7, the CDR3 gives the full variable domain: KAGVTQTPRYLIKTRGQQVTLSCSPISGHRSVSWYQQTPGQGLQFLFEYFSETQRNKGNFPGRFSGRQFSNSRSEMNVSTLELGDSALYLCASSPRTGPYEQYFGPGTRLTVT.

The chain employs TRBV6-5 and TRBJ1-1; D gene uncertain. The CDR3 has 14 residues. The germline gives CDR1 MNHEY, CDR2 SVGAGI. Deletions cut 0 bases from V and 1 base from J, with 6 bases between. The CDR3 region is CASSYSHSNTEAFF. DNA for the CDR3: TGTGCCAGCAGTTACTCGCACTCGAACACTGAAGCTTTCTTT.

Points on this clone: One junction end disagrees with the germline gene, perhaps due to a read error. The chain recombines TRBV19 with TRBJ1-3, with no clear D. CDR1 and CDR2 (germline): LNHDA, SQIVND (reference sequence). This CDR3 is built from 14 residues. CDR3 residues: CTSSIGVPGNTIYF. The CDR3 DNA is TGTACCAGTAGTATTGGAGTTCCTGGAAACACCATATATTTT.

The chain carries TRBV9 and TRBJ2-2; 13 bases agree with TRBD2. The germline CDR1 and CDR2 sequences are SGDLS and YYNGEE. With 2 bases clipped from V and 2 bases from J, the junction kept 0 bases outside the gene matches. The CDR3 has 16 amino acids. This CDR3 is CASSVGLAGNTGELFF. CDR3 DNA sequence: TGTGCCAGCAGCGTGGGACTAGCGGGAAACACCGGGGAGCTGTTTTTT.

V gene TRBV6-1 combines with J gene TRBJ1-1, with unresolved D. The CDR3 totals 13 residues. Germline CDR1 is MNHNS and CDR2 is SASEGT. V was trimmed by 7 bases and J by 5 bases, leaving 14 bases between them. The CDR3 loop reads CASIPGATTEAFF. CDR3 DNA sequence: TGTGCCAGCATCCCAGGAGCGACTACTGAAGCTTTCTTT.

The chain joins TRBV19 to TRBJ1-5; D perhaps matches TRBD1 (5 bases). Trimming took off 2 bases at V and 7 bases at J, with 18 bases between the two ends. The germline CDR1 and CDR2 sequences are LNHDA and SQIVND (reference sequence). CDR3 size: 16 residues. The CDR3 protein is CASSITSGKSGQPQHF. DNA of the CDR3: TGTGCCAGTAGTATAACGTCAGGGAAGTCAGGGCAGCCCCAGCATTTT.

J is TRBJ2-1 and V is TRBV5-1; possibly TRBD1 or TRBD2 for D (6 bases each). The CDR3 totals 15 residues. The V end lost 0 bases, the J end lost 2 bases, and 9 bases lay between the germline ends. Germline values: CDR1 SGHRS, CDR2 YFSETQ. Written as DNA, the CDR3 is TGCGCCAGCAGCTTGGCGGGGGCGGCCTACAATGAGCAGTTCTTC. It specifies CASSLAGAAYNEQFF. The variable domain in full, with the rest retrieved from reference TRBV5-1 and TRBJ2-1, is KAGVTQTPRYLIKTRGQQVTLSCSPISGHRSVSWYQQTPGQGLQFLFEYFSETQRNKGNFPGRFSGRQFSNSRSEMNVSTLELGDSALYLCASSLAGAAYNEQFFGPGTRLTVL.

The V call is TRBV7-3, the J call TRBJ2-1; D gene uncertain. V lost 5 bases to trimming and J lost 3 bases, with 8 bases between them. Germline V lookup: CDR1 SGHTA, CDR2 FQGTGA. The CDR3 runs to 13 residues. CDR3 sequence: CASSNQDYNEQFF. CDR3 nucleotides: TGTGCCAGCAGCAATCAAGACTACAATGAGCAGTTCTTC.

The V and J genes are TRBV9 and TRBJ2-7; D remains ambiguous. The V gene's germline CDR1 is SGDLS and CDR2 YYNGEE. This CDR3 has 14 residues. The V end lost 0 bases, the J end lost 0 bases, and 7 bases lay between the germline ends. As DNA, the CDR3 is TGTGCCAGCAGCGTAGCGGCTGGCTCCTACGAGCAGTACTTC. Its translation is CASSVAAGSYEQYF.

A word on this clone: The same CDR3 is also encoded by other DNA sequences in this sample. V usage is TRBV5-1 and J usage is TRBJ2-3, with D maybe TRBD2 (6 bases). Trimming stripped 1 base from V and 9 bases from J, with 18 bases between. The CDR3 has 15 amino acids. Germline V gene sequence: CDR1 SGHRS, CDR2 YFSETQ. DNA of the CDR3: TGCGCCAGCAGCTTGATTAGGGATAGCGGAGACACGCAGTATTTT. It yields the protein CASSLIRDSGDTQYF.

This chain connects TRBV2 to TRBJ2-7, with TRBD1 identical over 11 bases. V lost 6 bases to trimming and J lost 3 bases; unmatched junction nucleotides: 4. Germline CDR1 and CDR2: SNHLY and FYNNEI. This CDR3 spans 14 amino acids. The CDR3, as DNA: TGTGCCAGCAGGCCGGGACAGGGGGTCTACGAGCAGTACTTC. Translation: CASRPGQGVYEQYF.

Notes on this clone: The same CDR3 also results from other DNA sequences found in this sample. The V gene is TRBV5-1, the J gene TRBJ2-5; 11 positions match TRBD2. CDR1 SGHRS and CDR2 YFSETQ come from the germline V gene. The CDR3 has 15 amino acids. The ends lost 0 bases at V and 2 bases at J; junction bases unmatched: 0. CDR3 sequence reads: CASSLGLAGQETQYF. In nucleotides, the CDR3 is TGCGCCAGCAGCTTGGGACTAGCGGGGCAAGAGACCCAGTACTTC.

The chain links TRBV29-1 to TRBJ2-7; 10 bases fit TRBD1. The CDR3 runs 14 residues. Germline CDR1 reads SQVTM; CDR2 reads ANQGSEA. J was trimmed by 6 bases and V by 6 bases; bases with no gene match: 11. The CDR3 nucleotides are TGCAGCGTGTCGGCCTCCGGGACAGGGGCCGAGCAGTACTTC. It is translated as CSVSASGTGAEQYF.

V is TRBV9 and J is TRBJ1-2, with a weak D call TRBD1 (5 bases). Germline V gene sequence: CDR1 SGDLS, CDR2 YYNGEE. V shed 2 bases and J shed 5 bases, with 13 bases lying between them. The CDR3 is 14 amino acids. CDR3 nucleotides: TGTGCCAGCAGCGTTTCCCGGGACCCGTATGGCTACACCTTC. Its translation: CASSVSRDPYGYTF. Complete variable domain (other parts from reference TRBV9 and TRBJ1-2): DSGVTQTPKHLITATGQRVTLRCSPRSGDLSVYWYQQSLDQGLQFLIQYYNGEERAKGNILERFSAQQFPDLHSELNLSSLELGDSALYFCASSVSRDPYGYTFGSGTRLTVV.

V usage is TRBV7-2 and J usage is TRBJ2-5, with 10 bases that match TRBD2. This CDR3 is 15 amino acids long. The trim removed 4 bases at V and 1 base at J, leaving 3 bases unmatched. Germline loops: CDR1 SGHTA, CDR2 FQGNSA. The CDR3: CASSSAGGRQETQYF. The DNA of the CDR3 is TGTGCCAGCAGCTCAGCGGGGGGGCGCCAAGAGACCCAGTACTTC.

CDR3 in amino acids: CATSRGGVAGELFF. The CDR3, as DNA: TGTGCCACCAGCAGAGGGGGAGTCGCCGGGGAGCTGTTTTTT. V gene TRBV15 combines with J gene TRBJ2-2; the D gene is possibly TRBD2 (5 bases). The CDR3 is 14 amino acids. V gave up 1 base and J gave up 6 bases, with 9 bases separating them. From germline, CDR1 is LNHNV and CDR2 YYDKDF (reference sequence).

The DNA of the CDR3 is TGTGCCAGCAGTCAGAGCGGGGCCCCCACAGATACGCAGTATTTT. This gives the protein CASSQSGAPTDTQYF. The chain combines TRBV6-5 with TRBJ2-3; 7 bases fit TRBD2. V was clipped by 5 bases and J by 2 bases; unmatched bases: 7. Germline assignment: CDR1 MNHEY and CDR2 SVGAGI. The CDR3 contains 15 residues.

The V gene is TRBV18, the J gene TRBJ2-5, with D unclear. The germline V gene has CDR1 KGHSH and CDR2 LQKENI. V lost 5 bases and J 4 bases, leaving 8 bases between the germline ends. CDR3 length: 12 amino acids. In nucleotides, the CDR3 is TGTGCCAGCTCATCCTATCTAGAGACCCAGTACTTC. Encoded protein: CASSSYLETQYF.

The V and J genes are TRBV9 and TRBJ1-2, with D perhaps TRBD1 (6 bases). This CDR3 is built from 18 residues. Trimming removed 4 bases at V and 7 bases at J, with 29 bases between. The germline V gene has CDR1 SGDLS and CDR2 YYNGEE. The CDR3 nucleotides are TGTGCCAGCAGCCCCGGAGGGGGGCTGGTTTTTGGGTCCTTTGGCTACACCTTC. Its protein product is CASSPGGGLVFGSFGYTF.

The genes are TRBV14 and TRBJ2-7; 9 bases are a match to TRBD1. Germline loops: CDR1 SGHDN, CDR2 FVKESK. V dropped 6 bases and J dropped 5; count of bases not matched to a gene: 11. There are 15 residues in the CDR3. This chain's CDR3 is CASSHTGTGFHEQYF. In DNA, the CDR3 is TGTGCCAGCAGTCACACCGGGACAGGGTTTCACGAGCAGTACTTC.

J is TRBJ1-1 and V is TRBV6-6, with D possibly TRBD1 on 6 matching bases. Germline loops: CDR1 MNHNY, CDR2 SVGAGI (reference sequence). V dropped 2 bases and J dropped 3 bases, with 13 bases sitting between them. The CDR3 is made up of 15 amino acids. CDR3 protein: CASSYDRGKDTEAFF. CDR3 in DNA: TGTGCCAGCAGTTACGATAGGGGGAAGGACACTGAAGCTTTCTTT.

The J gene is TRBJ2-6, the V gene TRBV6-4; D is undetermined. The germline V gene encodes CDR1 MRHNA and CDR2 SNTAGT. The CDR3 totals 15 residues. V lost 0 bases to trimming and J lost 0 bases, with 3 bases between them. The CDR3 DNA follows: TGTGCCAGCAGTGACTCCAGCTCTGGGGCCAACGTCCTGACTTTC. Translation gives CASSDSSSGANVLTF.

The chain employs TRBV11-2 and TRBJ2-7; perhaps TRBD2 as D (6 bases). V shed 2 bases and J shed 3 bases, with 14 bases lying between them. CDR1 SGHAT and CDR2 FQNNGV come from the germline V gene. This CDR3 is 15 amino acids long. CDR3 bases: TGTGCCAGCAGCTTAAGCCACGGAGGGGTCTACGAGCAGTACTTC. It yields the protein CASSLSHGGVYEQYF.